This T cell receptor beta chain was recorded in a study of T cell responses to AZD1222 COVID-19 vaccine. Across the whole study: Recipients boosted at about 4 weeks or about 12 weeks are pooled. Findings of the study overall: Baseline serology detected seropositivity in only 5 or 6 AZD1222 recipients. Donors skewed white British and female; clonal diversity was possibly underestimated.

Clones were read by immunoSEQ multiplex PCR, and TCRdb kept only the in-frame ones, dropping some. The profile shows 200,000 or so clones, roughly 92% of them singletons. Germline CDR1 is MDHEN and CDR2 is SYDVKM. V lost 6 bases and J 0 bases, leaving 5 bases between the germline ends. The CDR3 spans 12 residues. On this clone itself: Its antigen is undetermined.

The sequencing used peripheral blood, collected on day 0 of AZD1222 vaccination. The clonotype comes from an adult in good health. The chain links TRBV28 to TRBJ1-1; D remains unclear. CDR3 coding DNA: TGTGCCAGCAGCCCTCTGAACACTGAAGCTTTCTTT. Its protein is CASSPLNTEAFF.